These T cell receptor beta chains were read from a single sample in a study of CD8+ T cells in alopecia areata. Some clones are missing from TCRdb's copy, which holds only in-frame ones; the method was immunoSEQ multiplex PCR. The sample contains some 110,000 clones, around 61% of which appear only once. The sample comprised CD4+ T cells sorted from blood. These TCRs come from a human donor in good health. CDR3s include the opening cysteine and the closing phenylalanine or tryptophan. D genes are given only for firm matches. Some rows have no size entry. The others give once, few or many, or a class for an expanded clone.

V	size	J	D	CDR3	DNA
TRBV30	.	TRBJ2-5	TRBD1	CAWSPGQGKTQYF	TGTGCCTGGAGTCCGGGACAGGGGAAGACCCAGTACTTC
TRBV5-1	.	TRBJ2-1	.	CASSTTGIEQFF	TGCGCCAGCAGCACCACAGGGATCGAGCAGTTCTTC
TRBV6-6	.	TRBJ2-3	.	CASSDGHSADTQYF	TGTGCCAGCAGTGACGGACACTCTGCGGATACGCAGTATTTT
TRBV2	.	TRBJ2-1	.	CASSATGLGEQFF	TGTGCCAGCAGTGCAACCGGGTTGGGAGAGCAGTTCTTC
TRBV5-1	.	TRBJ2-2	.	CASSFQGTGELFF	TGCGCCAGCAGCTTCCAGGGGACCGGGGAGCTGTTTTTT
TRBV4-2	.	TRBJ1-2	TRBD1	CASSQEPGTGYGYTF	TGTGCCAGCAGCCAAGAGCCCGGGACAGGGTATGGCTACACCTTC
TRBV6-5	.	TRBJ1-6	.	CASSYGTLDNSPLHF	TGTGCCAGCAGTTACGGGACACTGGATAATTCACCCCTCCACTTT
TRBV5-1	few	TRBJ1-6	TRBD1	CASSRGHRDSNSPLHF	TGCGCCAGCAGCCGCGGCCACCGGGACAGTAATTCACCCCTCCACTTT
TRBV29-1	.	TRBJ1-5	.	CSVGDRQQPQHF	TGCAGCGTGGGAGACCGCCAACAGCCCCAGCATTTT
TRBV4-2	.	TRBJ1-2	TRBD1	CASSQGTGTYGYTF	TGTGCCAGCAGCCAAGGGACAGGGACCTATGGCTACACCTTC
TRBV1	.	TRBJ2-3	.	CTSSPRRDTQYF	TGCACCAGCAGCCCCCGGAGAGATACGCAGTATTTT
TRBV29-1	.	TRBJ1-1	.	CSVIRGNTEAFF	TGCAGCGTCATCAGGGGGAACACTGAAGCTTTCTTT
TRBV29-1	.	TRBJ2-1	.	CSVPRKGNPYNEQFF	TGCAGCGTTCCCAGGAAGGGGAACCCATACAATGAGCAGTTCTTC
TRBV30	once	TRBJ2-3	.	CAWSGWADTQYF	TGTGCCTGGAGTGGGTGGGCAGATACGCAGTATTTT
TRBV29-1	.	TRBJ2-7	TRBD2	CSVVTSGASYEQYF	TGCAGCGTTGTGACTAGCGGGGCCTCCTACGAGCAGTACTTC
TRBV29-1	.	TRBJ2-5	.	CSVAVGGETQYF	TGCAGCGTTGCAGTAGGAGGGGAGACCCAGTACTTC
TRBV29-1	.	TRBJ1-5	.	CSIRDGNQPQHF	TGCAGCATCCGGGACGGCAATCAGCCCCAGCATTTT
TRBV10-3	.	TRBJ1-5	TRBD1	CAISGGQGNQPQHF	TGTGCCATCAGTGGGGGACAGGGCAATCAGCCCCAGCATTTT
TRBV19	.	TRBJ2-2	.	CASSIQGTGELFF	TGTGCCAGTAGTATCCAGGGGACCGGGGAGCTGTTTTTT
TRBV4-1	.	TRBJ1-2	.	CASSQSPVASYGYTF	TGCGCCAGCAGCCAATCCCCGGTGGCGTCCTATGGCTACACCTTC
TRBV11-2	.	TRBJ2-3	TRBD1	CASSYGQGGLSTDTQYF	TGTGCCAGCAGCTATGGACAGGGAGGTTTATCGACAGATACGCAGTATTTT
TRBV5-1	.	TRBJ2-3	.	CASRVNTDTQYF	TGCGCCAGCAGGGTAAACACAGATACGCAGTATTTT
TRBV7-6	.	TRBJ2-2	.	CASSRARAAGELFF	TGTGCCAGCAGCCGTGCGAGGGCGGCCGGGGAGCTGTTTTTT
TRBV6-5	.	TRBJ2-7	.	CASSQREGVEQYF	TGTGCCAGCAGCCAGAGAGAGGGGGTTGAGCAGTACTTC
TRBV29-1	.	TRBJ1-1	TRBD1	CSVEDVRQGAEAFF	TGCAGCGTTGAAGATGTACGACAGGGGGCTGAAGCTTTCTTT
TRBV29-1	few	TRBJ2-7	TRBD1	CSFFSTGYPYEQYF	TGCAGCTTCTTTTCGACAGGGTACCCCTACGAGCAGTACTTC